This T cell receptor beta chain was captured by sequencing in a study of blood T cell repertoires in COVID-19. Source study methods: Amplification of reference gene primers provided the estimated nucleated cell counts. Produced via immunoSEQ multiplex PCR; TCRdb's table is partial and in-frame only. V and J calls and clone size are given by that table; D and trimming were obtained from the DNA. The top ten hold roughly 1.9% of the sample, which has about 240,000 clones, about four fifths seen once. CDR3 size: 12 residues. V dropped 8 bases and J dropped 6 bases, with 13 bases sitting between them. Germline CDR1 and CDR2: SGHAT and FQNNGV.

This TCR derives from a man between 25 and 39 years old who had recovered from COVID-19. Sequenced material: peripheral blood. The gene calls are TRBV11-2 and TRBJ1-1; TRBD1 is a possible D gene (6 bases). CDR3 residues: CASAYGQPEAFF. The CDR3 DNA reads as TGTGCCAGCGCCTATGGACAGCCTGAAGCTTTCTTT.